Listed here are 25 T cell receptor beta chains from one sample, sequenced in a study of control samples from healthy donors and cancer patients. Method: immunoSEQ multiplex PCR; TCRdb's copy keeps in-frame clones and lacks some. The top ten hold about an eighth of the sample, which has 55,000 to 65,000 clones, 70% to 90% seen once. Sequencing was carried out using PBMCs. These receptors were obtained from a woman aged 60 to 75 with lung cancer.

The CDR3 spells CATSDRSNWETQYF. The CDR3 region has the DNA TGTGCCACCAGTGATCGGTCTAACTGGGAGACCCAGTACTTC. The chain combines TRBV24-1 with TRBJ2-5; D not resolved. Trimming left V 3 bases short and J 5 bases short, with 12 bases between. Germline V gene lookup returns CDR1 KGHDR and CDR2 SFDVKD. The CDR3 is made up of 14 amino acids.

The rearrangement uses TRBV5-6 and TRBJ2-1; D not resolved. V lost 1 base and J lost 13, with 9 bases in between. The CDR3 contains 11 residues. Germline-derived CDR1 and CDR2 are SGHDT and YYEEEE. CDR3 sequence reads: CASSLIGSQFF. In DNA, the CDR3 is TGTGCCAGCAGCTTGATCGGTAGTCAGTTCTTC.

CDR3 residues: CSASGLNSNQPQHF. The CDR3 nucleotides are TGCAGTGCTAGTGGCCTAAATAGCAATCAGCCCCAGCATTTT. This chain links TRBV20-1 with TRBJ1-5; no reliable D call. Trimming stripped 3 bases from V and 0 bases from J, with 9 bases between. The CDR3 loop spans 14 amino acids. Per germline, CDR1 DFQATT and CDR2 SNEGSKA (reference sequence).

This sequence joins TRBV2 and TRBJ1-5; D possibly corresponds to TRBD1 (5 bases). Germline CDR1 reads SNHLY; CDR2 reads FYNNEI. The CDR3 has 13 amino acids. Trimming took 3 bases from V and 7 from J, leaving 10 bases between them. CDR3 nucleotide sequence: TGTGCCAGCAGTGACGAAGGGGTCCAGCCCCAGCATTTT. Its translation is CASSDEGVQPQHF. The complete variable domain, with remaining parts taken from reference TRBV2 and TRBJ1-5, reads EPEVTQTPSHQVTQMGQEVILRCVPISNHLYFYWYRQILGQKVEFLVSFYNNEISEKSEIFDDQFSVERPDGSNFTLKIRSTKLEDSAMYFCASSDEGVQPQHFGDGTRLSIL.

This clone was found once. V gene TRBV4-2 combines with J gene TRBJ1-1; TRBD1 agrees at 12 bases. V shed 0 bases and J 3 bases; nucleotides not matched to a gene: 5. The germline V gene encodes CDR1 LGHNA and CDR2 YNFKEQ. The CDR3 sequence is 17 residues long. CDR3 sequence reads: CASSQEGQGAGDTEAFF. CDR3 DNA sequence: TGTGCCAGCAGCCAAGAGGGACAGGGGGCGGGAGACACTGAAGCTTTCTTT.

The V call is TRBV7-9, the J call TRBJ1-5; TRBD1 aligns across 11 bases. V was clipped by 5 bases and J by 5 bases; unmatched bases: 5. Per the germline V gene, CDR1 is SEHNR and CDR2 is FQNEAQ (reference sequence). The CDR3 consists of 15 residues. The CDR3: CASSLGQGGDQPQHF. The CDR3 nucleotides read TGTGCCAGCAGCCTGGGACAGGGGGGGGATCAGCCCCAGCATTTT. The complete variable domain, with remaining parts taken from reference TRBV7-9 and TRBJ1-5, reads DTGVSQNPRHKITKRGQNVTFRCDPISEHNRLYWYRQTLGQGPEFLTYFQNEAQLEKSRLLSDRFSAERPKGSFSTLEIQRTEQGDSAMYLCASSLGQGGDQPQHFGDGTRLSIL.

This clone has just one count. The V gene is TRBV9, the J gene TRBJ1-2; D possibly corresponds to TRBD1 (6 bases). Between the trimmed V and J ends, which lost 0 bases and 8 bases, there was a span of 14 bases. This CDR3 contains 14 residues. Germline CDR1 is SGDLS and CDR2 is YYNGEE. Written as DNA, the CDR3 is TGTGCCAGCAGCGTAGGACAGGACCCTAGGGGCTACACCTTC. It translates to CASSVGQDPRGYTF. The full variable domain, rest sourced from reference TRBV9 and TRBJ1-2, is DSGVTQTPKHLITATGQRVTLRCSPRSGDLSVYWYQQSLDQGLQFLIQYYNGEERAKGNILERFSAQQFPDLHSELNLSSLELGDSALYFCASSVGQDPRGYTFGSGTRLTVV.

The rearrangement joins TRBV13 to TRBJ2-3; tentatively, D is TRBD1 or TRBD2 (5 bases each). The CDR3 loop spans 14 amino acids. Trimming cost V 3 bases and J 4 bases, with 11 bases left between them. Germline lookup yields CDR1 PRHDT and CDR2 FYEKMQ (reference sequence). CDR3 in DNA: TGTGCCAGCAGCTTCCGGGACGGCCCAGATACGCAGTATTTT. It is translated as CASSFRDGPDTQYF.

The chain recombines TRBV19 with TRBJ2-3, with D possibly TRBD2 on 6 matching bases. Per germline, CDR1 LNHDA and CDR2 SQIVND (reference sequence). The germline V and J ends were trimmed by 3 bases and 5 bases, with 18 bases remaining between them. The CDR3 runs to 16 residues. The CDR3 DNA is TGTGCCAGTAGTATGGGACTTAGCCTCCGGGTAGATACGCAGTATTTT. Its protein product is CASSMGLSLRVDTQYF.

This clone was counted only a few times. The rearrangement joins TRBV9 to TRBJ1-2; 7 bases agree with TRBD1. The CDR3 runs 16 residues. In germline, CDR1 is SGDLS, CDR2 YYNGEE. With V trimmed by 5 bases and J by 0 bases, 10 bases remained unmatched. The CDR3 region is CASSGPRTGTNYGYTF. CDR3 DNA sequence: TGTGCCAGCAGTGGACCCCGGACAGGCACTAACTATGGCTACACCTTC.

CDR3 region: CASRFGDFQQPQHF. CDR3 nucleotide sequence: TGTGCCAGCAGATTTGGAGATTTTCAACAGCCCCAGCATTTT. The rearrangement joins TRBV2 to TRBJ1-5; no clear D gene. The CDR3 spans 14 residues. The germline V gene encodes CDR1 SNHLY and CDR2 FYNNEI. V lost 6 bases, J lost 7 bases, and 16 bases lay in between.

The genes are TRBV7-8 and TRBJ2-2; maybe TRBD1 (7 bases). Germline CDR1 is SGHVS and CDR2 is FQNEAQ. Trimming left V 5 bases short and J 1 base short, with 14 bases between. This CDR3 is built from 16 residues. CDR3 loop: CASSNHRGGNTGELFF. The CDR3 coding sequence is TGTGCCAGCAGCAACCACAGGGGAGGGAACACCGGGGAGCTGTTTTTT.

This clone was detected a few times. The chain couples TRBV5-4 to TRBJ2-1; TRBD2 agrees at 8 bases. Looked up from germline, CDR1 is SGHNT and CDR2 is YYREEE (reference sequence). The ends lost 4 bases at V and 6 bases at J; junction bases unmatched: 9. This CDR3 is 15 amino acids long. CDR3 loop: CASSAGTRDSNEQFF. In nucleotides, the CDR3 is TGTGCCAGCAGCGCCGGGACTAGAGATAGCAATGAGCAGTTCTTC.

The chain links TRBV6-6 to TRBJ1-2; D not resolved. This CDR3 is 12 amino acids long. V was shortened by 0 bases and J by 2 bases, with 1 base between the two germline ends. From germline, CDR1 is MNHNY and CDR2 SVGAGI (reference sequence). The CDR3 coding sequence is TGTGCCAGCAGTTACTCGAACTATGGCTACACCTTC. As protein: CASSYSNYGYTF.

V gene TRBV27 combines with J gene TRBJ2-3, with 7 positions matching TRBD1. This CDR3 has 17 amino acids. The V and J ends lost 6 bases and 2 bases, in that order; junction bases with no gene match: 14. Germline CDR1 MNHEY, CDR2 SMNVEV (reference sequence). In DNA, the CDR3 is TGTGCCAGCAGGGGGGTCGCGACAGGGCATGTCACAGATACGCAGTATTTT. Residues: CASRGVATGHVTDTQYF.

The CDR3 bases are TGTGCCTGGAGTTTCGCAAGGTCTAGCGGGAGGGACAATGAGCAGTTCTTC. Protein: CAWSFARSSGRDNEQFF. The chain combines TRBV30 with TRBJ2-1; 12 positions agree with TRBD2. The germline gives CDR1 GTSNPN, CDR2 SVGIG (reference sequence). The trim removed 2 bases at V and 5 bases at J, leaving 10 bases unmatched. There are 17 residues in the CDR3.

The chain uses TRBV19 and TRBJ1-1, with 7 bases aligning to TRBD1. CDR3 length: 19 residues. Per germline, CDR1 LNHDA and CDR2 SQIVND (reference sequence). Trimming took 4 bases from V and 4 from J; bases not matched to a gene: 21. The CDR3 reads CASSRNDRGQGGMATEAFF. In DNA form, the CDR3 reads TGTGCCAGTAGTAGAAATGACCGTGGGCAGGGGGGAATGGCCACTGAAGCTTTCTTT.

The rearrangement uses TRBV5-4 and TRBJ2-3, with 9 bases aligning to TRBD1. The CDR3 spans 15 residues. The V segment lost 4 bases and the J segment 4 bases; nucleotides outside the gene matches: 7. Per the germline V gene, CDR1 is SGHNT and CDR2 is YYREEE (reference sequence). The CDR3 loop is CASSVDRGRADTQYF. CDR3 bases: TGTGCCAGCAGCGTGGACAGGGGACGAGCAGATACGCAGTATTTT.

CDR3 region: CASRSGGPYGYTF. The CDR3 coding sequence is TGTGCCAGTAGATCTGGAGGGCCTTATGGCTACACCTTC. This chain uses TRBV28 with TRBJ1-2, with unresolved D. The V gene lost 9 bases and the J gene lost 5 bases, with 16 bases spanning the gap. Germline-derived CDR1 and CDR2 are MDHEN and SYDVKM. CDR3 size: 13 residues.

The chain is built from TRBV7-9 and TRBJ2-5; D ambiguous. Trimming pared 1 base from V and 5 bases from J, leaving 11 bases between. This CDR3 is 14 amino acids long. Germline assignment: CDR1 SEHNR and CDR2 FQNEAQ (reference sequence). CDR3 nucleotide sequence: TGTGCCAGCAGCTTAGTGTCTAGGCAGGAGACCCAGTACTTC. Encoded protein: CASSLVSRQETQYF.

J is TRBJ1-1 and V is TRBV19; 7 positions match TRBD1. Germline trimming cut 4 bases from V and 0 bases from J; bases unmatched to any gene: 8. CDR3 length: 16 residues. CDR1 and CDR2 (germline): LNHDA, SQIVND (reference sequence). CDR3 loop: CASSTRRGGVNTEAFF. The CDR3 DNA is TGTGCCAGTAGTACCCGCAGGGGGGGCGTGAACACTGAAGCTTTCTTT.

The chain links TRBV5-1 to TRBJ1-2; 7 nucleotides line up with TRBD1. Trimming removed 5 bases from V and 5 bases from J; junction bases left unmatched: 9. The CDR3 loop spans 14 amino acids. Per germline, CDR1 SGHRS and CDR2 YFSETQ. CDR3 coding DNA: TGCGCCAGCAGGAAGGGGGCCGAGGGGTATGGCTACACCTTC. The encoded protein is CASRKGAEGYGYTF.

V usage is TRBV2 and J usage is TRBJ2-2; 7 bases are a match to TRBD1. The V gene's germline CDR1 is SNHLY and CDR2 FYNNEI. J lost 7 bases, V lost 5 bases, and 4 bases had no gene match. The CDR3 spans 13 residues. This CDR3 reads CASSSQGFGELFF. In nucleotides, the CDR3 is TGTGCCAGCAGTTCACAGGGGTTCGGGGAGCTGTTTTTT.

In this sample, this clone is medium-sized. The genes are TRBV5-1 and TRBJ2-6, with 8 bases aligning to TRBD1. After removal of 0 bases from V and 1 base from J, the junction contained 3 bases not matched to a gene. The CDR3 extends over 17 amino acids. The germline V gene has CDR1 SGHRS and CDR2 YFSETQ. The CDR3 sequence: CASSLAQGVSGANVLTF. CDR3 sequence (DNA): TGCGCCAGCAGCTTGGCACAGGGGGTATCTGGGGCCAACGTCCTGACTTTC.

J is TRBJ1-1 and V is TRBV5-1, with 9 bases identical to TRBD1. CDR3 length: 16 amino acids. Looked up from germline, CDR1 is SGHRS and CDR2 is YFSETQ. The V segment lost 4 bases and the J segment 5 bases; nucleotides outside the gene matches: 12. This CDR3 reads CASSIGQGSARTEAFF. The CDR3 DNA is TGCGCCAGCAGCATAGGACAGGGGAGTGCGAGGACTGAAGCTTTCTTT.